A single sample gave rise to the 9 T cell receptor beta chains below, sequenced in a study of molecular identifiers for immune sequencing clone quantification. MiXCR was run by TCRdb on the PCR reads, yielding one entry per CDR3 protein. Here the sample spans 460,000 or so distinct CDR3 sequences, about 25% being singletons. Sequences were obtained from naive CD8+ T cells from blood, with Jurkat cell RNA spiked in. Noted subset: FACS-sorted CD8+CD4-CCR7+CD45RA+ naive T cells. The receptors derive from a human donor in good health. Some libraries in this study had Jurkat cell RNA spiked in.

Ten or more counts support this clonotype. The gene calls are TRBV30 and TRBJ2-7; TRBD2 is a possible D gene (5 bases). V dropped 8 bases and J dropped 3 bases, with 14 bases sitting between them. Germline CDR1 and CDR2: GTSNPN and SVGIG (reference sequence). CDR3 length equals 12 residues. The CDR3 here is CAGMDSSYEQYF. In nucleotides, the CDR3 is TGTGCCGGAATGGACTCGAGCTACGAGCAGTACTTC.

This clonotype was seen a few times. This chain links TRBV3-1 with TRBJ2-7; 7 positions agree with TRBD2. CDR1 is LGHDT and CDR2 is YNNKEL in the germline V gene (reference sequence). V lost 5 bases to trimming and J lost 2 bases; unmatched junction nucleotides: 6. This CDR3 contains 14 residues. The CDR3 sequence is CASSTRDYPYEQYF. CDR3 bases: TGTGCCAGCAGCACCCGGGACTATCCCTACGAGCAGTACTTC.

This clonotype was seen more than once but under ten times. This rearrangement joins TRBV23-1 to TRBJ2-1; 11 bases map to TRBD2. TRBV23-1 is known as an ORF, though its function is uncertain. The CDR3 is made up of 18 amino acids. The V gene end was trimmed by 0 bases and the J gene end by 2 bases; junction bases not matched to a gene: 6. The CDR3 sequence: CASSQSWTSGLTYNEQFF. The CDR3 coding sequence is TGCGCCAGCAGTCAATCGTGGACTAGCGGGCTGACCTACAATGAGCAGTTCTTC.

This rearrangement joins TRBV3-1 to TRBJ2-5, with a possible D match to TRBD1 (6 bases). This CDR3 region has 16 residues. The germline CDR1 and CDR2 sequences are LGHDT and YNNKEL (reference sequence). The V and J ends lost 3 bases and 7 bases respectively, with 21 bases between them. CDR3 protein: CASSHEFLQGFWTQYF. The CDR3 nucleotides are TGTGCCAGCAGCCATGAATTCCTACAGGGCTTTTGGACCCAGTACTTC.

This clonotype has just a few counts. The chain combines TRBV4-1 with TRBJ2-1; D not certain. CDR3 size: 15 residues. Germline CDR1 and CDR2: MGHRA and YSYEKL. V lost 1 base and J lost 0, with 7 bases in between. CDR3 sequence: CASSQVDDSYNEQFF. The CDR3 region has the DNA TGCGCCAGCAGCCAAGTGGACGACTCCTACAATGAGCAGTTCTTC.

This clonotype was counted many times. CDR3 loop: CASSQRGPDTQYF. The CDR3 region has the DNA TGTGCCAGCAGCCAAAGGGGACCAGATACGCAGTATTTT. The chain is built from TRBV7-8 and TRBJ2-3; perhaps D is TRBD1 or TRBD2 (5 bases each). Trimming left V 5 bases short and J 4 bases short, with 10 bases between. This CDR3 is 13 amino acids long. CDR1 and CDR2 (germline): SGHVS, FQNEAQ.

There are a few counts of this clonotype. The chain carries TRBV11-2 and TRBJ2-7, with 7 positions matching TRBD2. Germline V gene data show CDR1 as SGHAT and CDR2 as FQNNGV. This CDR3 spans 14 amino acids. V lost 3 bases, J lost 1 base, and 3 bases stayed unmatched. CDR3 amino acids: CASSLDGGSYEQYF. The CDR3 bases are TGTGCCAGCAGCTTGGACGGGGGGTCCTACGAGCAGTACTTC.

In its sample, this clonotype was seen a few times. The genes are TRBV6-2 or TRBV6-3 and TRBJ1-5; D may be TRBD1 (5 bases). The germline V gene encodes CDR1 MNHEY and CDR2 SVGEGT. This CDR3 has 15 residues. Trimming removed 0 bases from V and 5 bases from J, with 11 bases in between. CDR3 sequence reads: CASSYSLGGYQPQHF. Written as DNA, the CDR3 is TGTGCCAGCAGTTACTCATTGGGGGGTTATCAGCCCCAGCATTTT.

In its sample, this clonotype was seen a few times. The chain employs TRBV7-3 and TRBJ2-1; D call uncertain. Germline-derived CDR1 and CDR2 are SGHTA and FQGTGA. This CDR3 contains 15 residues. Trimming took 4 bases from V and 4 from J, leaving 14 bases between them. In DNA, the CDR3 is TGTGCCAGCAGCTCCCACAAGAGTAGGTACAATGAGCAGTTCTTC. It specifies CASSSHKSRYNEQFF.